These 31 T cell receptor beta chains were all obtained from the same sample, sequenced in a study of T-cell reconstitution after alpha-beta-depleted transplantation in children. A library of TCRbeta sequences, prepared with unique molecular identifiers, was generated. One entry per CDR3 protein results from TCRdb running MiXCR on the PCR reads. The sample includes 230,000 or so distinct CDR3 sequences, approximately 9.8% of them seen just once. The sequenced sample was PBMCs from the stem cell graft donor, obtained from the stem cell graft. These receptors originate from a human donor who donated a stem cell graft to a child with SCID.

This clonotype showed up many times. The CDR3 here is CASRGGAPTEAFF. The CDR3, as DNA: TGTGCCAGCAGGGGGGGGGCGCCCACTGAAGCTTTCTTT. The chain carries TRBV2 and TRBJ1-1; maybe TRBD1 (6 bases). Germline V lookup: CDR1 SNHLY, CDR2 FYNNEI. The CDR3 contains 13 residues. V gave up 6 bases and J gave up 4 bases, with 12 bases separating them.

This clonotype was counted a single time. One base away lies a much larger clone, so this may be a sequencing read error. This chain uses TRBV7-2 with TRBJ2-3; possible D gene TRBD1, 5 bases. There are 15 residues in the CDR3. CDR1 is SGHTA and CDR2 is FQGNSA in the germline V gene. The CDR3 protein is CASSLYWGSTDTQCF. The CDR3 nucleotides are TGTGCCAGCAGCTTATACTGGGGCAGCACAGATACGCAGTGTTTT.

The table lists this clonotype with many counts. This rearrangement joins TRBV5-1 to TRBJ1-4; 10 bases match TRBD1. CDR1 is SGHRS and CDR2 is YFSETQ in the germline V gene. There are 14 residues in the CDR3. The V and J ends lost 3 bases and 11 bases, in that order; junction bases with no gene match: 7. The chain's CDR3 is CASSSGQGTGKLFF. As DNA, the CDR3 is TGCGCCAGCAGCTCGGGACAGGGGACTGGGAAACTGTTTTTT. Filled out from reference TRBV5-1 and TRBJ1-4, the complete variable domain reads KAGVTQTPRYLIKTRGQQVTLSCSPISGHRSVSWYQQTPGQGLQFLFEYFSETQRNKGNFPGRFSGRQFSNSRSEMNVSTLELGDSALYLCASSSGQGTGKLFFGSGTQLSVL.

Many counts were recorded for this clonotype. The rearrangement uses TRBV20-1 and TRBJ1-1, with D perhaps matching TRBD1 (5 bases). V was pared by 4 bases and J by 3 bases, with 12 bases between. This CDR3 is 13 amino acids long. CDR1 and CDR2 (germline): DFQATT, SNEGSKA (reference sequence). The DNA of the CDR3 is TGCAGTGCTATTATCGGACATTACACTGAAGCTTTCTTT. Protein sequence: CSAIIGHYTEAFF.

This clonotype was detected many times. The chain has TRBV6-1 and TRBJ2-2; 10 bases are shared with TRBD1. CDR1 is MNHNS, CDR2 SASEGT, per germline. After removal of 6 bases from V and 3 bases from J, the junction contained 4 bases not matched to a gene. This CDR3 contains 15 residues. For the CDR3, the DNA is TGTGCCAGCAGGCATGGGACAGGGGACACCGGGGAGCTGTTTTTT. Its protein product is CASRHGTGDTGELFF.

This clonotype was observed many times. The chain combines TRBV20-1 with TRBJ2-2, with TRBD2 matching over 7 bases. CDR1 and CDR2 (germline): DFQATT, SNEGSKA (reference sequence). J lost 2 bases, V lost 0 bases, and 6 bases had no gene match. There are 16 residues in the CDR3. Written as DNA, the CDR3 is TGCAGTGCTAGAGATGGGGGACTACCTAACACCGGGGAGCTGTTTTTT. Amino acid sequence: CSARDGGLPNTGELFF.

The V gene is TRBV10-2, the J gene TRBJ2-1; D possibly uses TRBD1 or TRBD2 (5 bases each). Trimming shortened V by 1 base and J by 0 bases, and 10 bases separated the two germline ends. The germline V gene has CDR1 WSHSY and CDR2 SAAADI. CDR3 length: 16 amino acids. This CDR3 is CASSELGPSSYNEQFF. CDR3 in DNA: TGCGCCAGCAGTGAGTTGGGACCTAGCTCCTACAATGAGCAGTTCTTC.

This clonotype was detected ten times or more. The chain employs TRBV20-1 and TRBJ2-5, with 8 nucleotides matching TRBD2. CDR1 is DFQATT and CDR2 is SNEGSKA in the germline V gene (reference sequence). The V segment lost 1 base and the J segment 5 bases; nucleotides outside the gene matches: 6. The CDR3 consists of 14 residues. The CDR3 region is CSARGRRLAETQYF. The DNA for the CDR3 is TGCAGTGCTAGAGGCCGGCGACTAGCGGAGACCCAGTACTTC.

Many counts were recorded for this clonotype. This chain connects TRBV12-5 to TRBJ2-5; D gene ambiguous. The germline CDR1 and CDR2 sequences are LGHNT and FRNRAP. There are 13 residues in the CDR3. Trimming pared 5 bases from V and 3 bases from J, leaving 10 bases between. The CDR3 DNA sequence: TGTGCTAGTGGTCCAGGCGTCGAAGAGACCCAGTACTTC. Encoded protein: CASGPGVEETQYF.

In its sample, this clonotype was seen many times. The chain has TRBV15 and TRBJ2-3, with 11 bases aligning to TRBD2. The CDR3 consists of 14 residues. CDR1 is LNHNV and CDR2 is YYDKDF in the germline V gene (reference sequence). The junction had 3 bases not matched to a gene; V was cut back by 5 bases and J by 5 bases. The CDR3 here is CATSLAGGIDTQYF. DNA for the CDR3: TGTGCCACCAGCCTAGCGGGGGGTATAGATACGCAGTATTTT.

The table lists this clonotype with many counts. The chain couples TRBV5-1 to TRBJ1-1; 9 bases agree with TRBD1. The CDR3 runs to 16 residues. V was clipped by 1 base and J by 5 bases; unmatched bases: 9. The germline CDR1 and CDR2 sequences are SGHRS and YFSETQ. CDR3 amino acids: CASSLYSGQGGTEAFF. For the CDR3, the DNA is TGCGCCAGCAGCTTGTACTCGGGACAGGGTGGTACTGAAGCTTTCTTT. Full variable domain (rest looked up from reference TRBV5-1 and TRBJ1-1): KAGVTQTPRYLIKTRGQQVTLSCSPISGHRSVSWYQQTPGQGLQFLFEYFSETQRNKGNFPGRFSGRQFSNSRSEMNVSTLELGDSALYLCASSLYSGQGGTEAFFGQGTRLTVV.

This clonotype was recorded at least ten times. This chain uses TRBV7-2 with TRBJ1-1; D is ambiguous. The germline V and J ends were trimmed by 3 bases and 7 bases, with 24 bases remaining between them. CDR1 SGHTA and CDR2 FQGNSA come from the germline V gene. The CDR3 totals 17 residues. DNA of the CDR3: TGTGCCAGCAGCTTGGGTAGGAAAGAGTGGCGGCAGATTGAAGCTTTCTTT. Its protein product is CASSLGRKEWRQIEAFF. The complete variable domain, with remaining parts taken from reference TRBV7-2 and TRBJ1-1, reads GAGVSQSPSNKVTEKGKDVELRCDPISGHTALYWYRQSLGQGLEFLIYFQGNSAPDKSGLPSDRFSAERTGGSVSTLTIQRTQQEDSAVYLCASSLGRKEWRQIEAFFGQGTRLTVV.

This clonotype showed up many times. CDR3 protein: CASSPLGPSGANVLTF. Written as DNA, the CDR3 is TGTGCCAGCAGCCCTCTCGGCCCCTCTGGGGCCAACGTCCTGACTTTC. The gene calls are TRBV3-1 and TRBJ2-6; D gene ambiguous. In germline, CDR1 is LGHDT, CDR2 YNNKEL (reference sequence). Trimming shortened V by 4 bases and J by 0 bases, and 10 bases separated the two germline ends. There are 16 residues in the CDR3.

V and J are TRBV27 and TRBJ2-7; 11 nucleotides align to TRBD1. Trimming removed 6 bases from V and 1 base from J; junction bases left unmatched: 11. The CDR3 sequence is 17 residues long. The germline V gene has CDR1 MNHEY and CDR2 SMNVEV (reference sequence). The DNA of the CDR3 is TGTGCCAGCAGCTTCCAGCCGGGGGACAGGGGGTCCTACGAGCAGTACTTC. Its protein is CASSFQPGDRGSYEQYF.

This clonotype was counted many times. The genes are TRBV12-3 or TRBV12-4 and TRBJ2-7; D not certain. The CDR3 loop spans 12 amino acids. V was clipped by 9 bases and J by 5 bases, with 14 bases between them. Here the CDR3 reads CASKAEGHEQYF. CDR3 coding DNA: TGTGCCAGTAAAGCCGAAGGTCACGAGCAGTACTTC.

This clonotype came up a few times. The chain has TRBV7-2 and TRBJ2-3; 7 nucleotides match TRBD2. The germline gives CDR1 SGHTA, CDR2 FQGNSA. With V trimmed by 1 base and J by 4 bases, 5 bases remained unmatched. The CDR3 spans 15 residues. In DNA, the CDR3 is TGTGCCAGCAGCTTAGTCTTCGGGGGGTCAGATACGCAGTATTTT. This gives the protein CASSLVFGGSDTQYF.

This clonotype has ten or more counts. The chain combines TRBV5-5 with TRBJ1-1; D is uncertain. The V end lost 4 bases, the J end lost 1 base, and 11 bases lay between the germline ends. The CDR3 contains 14 residues. From germline, CDR1 is SGHKS and CDR2 YYEKEE (reference sequence). The CDR3 sequence is CASSVWGKNTEAFF. CDR3 DNA sequence: TGTGCCAGCAGCGTTTGGGGTAAGAACACTGAAGCTTTCTTT.

The V and J genes are TRBV6-2 or TRBV6-3 and TRBJ2-2, with TRBD2 matching over 8 bases. CDR3 size: 14 residues. Looked up from germline, CDR1 is MNHEY and CDR2 is SVGEGT. The J segment lost 5 bases and the V segment lost 6 bases, leaving 5 bases of the junction unmatched. The CDR3 loop reads CASSRAGATGELFF. The CDR3 nucleotides read TGTGCCAGCAGCCGAGCGGGGGCTACCGGGGAGCTGTTTTTT.

This clonotype was detected ten times or more. This CDR3 is CSARPPGLALFGETQYF. CDR3 nucleotides: TGCAGTGCCCGACCCCCTGGACTAGCGTTATTTGGAGAGACCCAGTACTTC. J is TRBJ2-5 and V is TRBV20-1, with TRBD2 matching over 9 bases. The CDR3 contains 17 residues. Germline CDR1 DFQATT, CDR2 SNEGSKA (reference sequence). V shed 6 bases and J 4 bases; nucleotides not matched to a gene: 18.

The table lists this clonotype with many counts. The chain joins TRBV12-3 or TRBV12-4 to TRBJ2-2; 10 bases are shared with TRBD1. Trimming at V came to 3 bases and at J to 0 bases, leaving 16 bases not matched to a gene. The CDR3 has 21 amino acids. CDR3 residues: CASSLAPRWGQGRTNTGELFF. CDR3 nucleotides: TGTGCCAGCAGTTTGGCCCCAAGGTGGGGACAGGGGAGGACGAACACCGGGGAGCTGTTTTTT.

The sample holds many counts of this clonotype. The rearrangement uses TRBV11-2 and TRBJ1-2; perhaps TRBD1 as D (5 bases). The germline gives CDR1 SGHAT, CDR2 FQNNGV. The V end was cut by 3 bases, the J end by 6 bases, with 14 bases between. The CDR3 consists of 14 residues. The CDR3 DNA reads TGTGCCAGCAGCTTCGGGGCCCGGGAGGATGGCTACACCTTC. Residues: CASSFGAREDGYTF.

In its sample, this clonotype was seen many times. V gene TRBV18 combines with J gene TRBJ2-1; D may correspond to TRBD1 or TRBD2 (5 bases each). The CDR3 contains 13 residues. Per germline, CDR1 KGHSH and CDR2 LQKENI. V was trimmed by 2 bases and J by 5 bases, leaving 7 bases between them. The CDR3 DNA reads TGTGCCAGCTCACCAAGGGACGACAATGAGCAGTTCTTC. Amino acid sequence: CASSPRDDNEQFF.

This clonotype has a count of ten or more. The chain combines TRBV27 with TRBJ2-1; no definite D call. V lost 2 bases to trimming and J lost 4 bases, with 6 bases between them. This CDR3 has 13 residues. The germline gives CDR1 MNHEY, CDR2 SMNVEV (reference sequence). CDR3 DNA: TGTGCCAGCAGTTTACGGCCGTACAATGAGCAGTTCTTC. Translation: CASSLRPYNEQFF.

The sample holds many counts of this clonotype. The chain uses TRBV11-2 and TRBJ2-1, with 11 nucleotides matching TRBD2. Germline V gene data show CDR1 as SGHAT and CDR2 as FQNNGV. The CDR3 is 18 residues long. V dropped 5 bases and J dropped 4; count of bases not matched to a gene: 13. The DNA of the CDR3 is TGTGCCAGCAGCCCCAAGGGGCTAGCGGGGGGCTTTTACAATGAGCAGTTCTTC. Protein product: CASSPKGLAGGFYNEQFF.

This clonotype appeared many times. This sequence joins TRBV4-3 and TRBJ2-7; 9 bases agree with TRBD1. Germline CDR1 LGHNA, CDR2 YSLEER. J lost 6 bases, V lost 4 bases, and 13 bases had no gene match. The CDR3 is 16 amino acids. This chain's CDR3 is CASSPNPPGQGFEQYF. In DNA form, the CDR3 reads TGCGCCAGCAGCCCGAATCCTCCGGGACAGGGCTTCGAGCAGTACTTC.

This clonotype showed up many times. The chain carries TRBV7-8 and TRBJ2-6; D is unresolved. This CDR3 region has 13 residues. The V end lost 0 bases, the J end lost 3 bases, and 0 bases lay between the germline ends. Germline loops: CDR1 SGHVS, CDR2 FQNEAQ. The CDR3 region has the DNA TGTGCCAGCAGCTTAGCTGGGGCCAACGTCCTGACTTTC. Its protein product is CASSLAGANVLTF.

As concerns this clonotype: This may be a read error, as it is one base from a much larger clone. V and J are TRBV20-1 and TRBJ2-7; the D is unclear. The CDR3 is 12 residues long. Germline CDR1 and CDR2: DFQATT and SNEGSKA (reference sequence). Here the CDR3 reads CSDRVPALEQYF. CDR3 DNA: TGCAGTGATAGAGTTCCAGCTTTAGAGCAGTACTTC.

The table lists this clonotype with many counts. The chain joins TRBV10-1 to TRBJ2-1, with D possibly matching TRBD2 (6 bases). The CDR3 spans 16 residues. CDR1 WNHNN and CDR2 SYGVQD come from the germline V gene (reference sequence). The ends were cut back, 7 bases at V and 1 base at J, with 17 bases in the middle. The CDR3 here is CASTPLGRPSYNEQFF. The CDR3 DNA follows: TGCGCCAGCACACCCCTAGGGAGGCCATCCTACAATGAGCAGTTCTTC.

This clonotype was picked up many times. J is TRBJ1-5 and V is TRBV7-2; the match to TRBD1 covers 9 bases. V shed 5 bases, J shed 4 bases, and the junction held 3 bases outside the gene matches. The CDR3 contains 14 residues. Germline V lookup: CDR1 SGHTA, CDR2 FQGNSA. CDR3 amino acids: CASSHGTGNQPQHF. DNA of the CDR3: TGTGCCAGCAGCCACGGGACAGGGAATCAGCCCCAGCATTTT.

This clonotype was counted ten times or more. This chain uses TRBV12-3 or TRBV12-4 with TRBJ1-1, with D possibly TRBD1 on 5 matching bases. V was cut by 6 bases and J by 4 bases, with 12 bases left in between. The CDR3 covers 13 residues. CDR3 DNA: TGTGCCAGCAGCCCCAGGGAGGGCACTGAAGCTTTCTTT. Protein product: CASSPREGTEAFF.

This chain uses TRBV27 with TRBJ2-1; D is ambiguous. The V gene lost 4 bases and the J gene lost 3 bases, with 16 bases spanning the gap. The CDR3 runs to 16 residues. Germline V gives CDR1 MNHEY, CDR2 SMNVEV (reference sequence). The CDR3 spells CASSSSVETIYNEQFF. The CDR3 region has the DNA TGTGCCAGCAGTTCGTCGGTTGAGACCATCTACAATGAGCAGTTCTTC.